The present TCR beta chain was sequenced within a study of T cell responses to AZD1222 COVID-19 vaccine. This clone was seen once. What it binds is not known. Some clones are missing from TCRdb's copy, which holds only in-frame ones; the method was immunoSEQ multiplex PCR. The table shows more than 100,000 clones, with roughly 91% occurring only once. General study findings and limits: Recipients of AZD1222 seropositive at baseline numbered only 5 to 7.

There are 13 residues in the CDR3. CDR1 and CDR2 from the germline V gene are MNHEY and SMNVEV (reference sequence). V lost 6 bases to trimming and J lost 4 bases, with 12 bases between them. This chain connects TRBV27 to TRBJ1-1; the D gene is possibly TRBD1 (6 bases). This specimen was peripheral blood, taken on day 0 of AZD1222 vaccination. The source is an adult in good health. The CDR3, as DNA: TGTGCCAGCAGAACTCCCAGGGGCACTGAAGCTTTCTTT. It codes for CASRTPRGTEAFF.